This passage covers 16 T cell receptor beta chains from one sample sequenced in a study of T cell responses to AZD1222 COVID-19 vaccine. The table came from immunoSEQ multiplex PCR; TCRdb's copy has only in-frame clones and leaves some out. There are 35,000 to 55,000 clones in the sample; around 77% occur only once, and 20% to 25% lies in the top ten. Sample: peripheral blood, taken 28 days after the second dose of the MenACWY control vaccine. These receptors all stem from an adult who received the MenACWY meningococcal vaccine as a control.

The chain carries TRBV24-1 and TRBJ2-7; 9 positions match TRBD2. The V gene's germline CDR1 is KGHDR and CDR2 SFDVKD. The junction had 9 bases not matched to a gene; V was cut back by 7 bases and J by 3 bases. CDR3 length: 15 amino acids. The CDR3 loop is CATSHTGTSIYEQYF. Written as DNA, the CDR3 is TGTGCCACCAGCCATACCGGGACTAGCATCTACGAGCAGTACTTC.

This clone was picked up a small number of times. This chain links TRBV14 with TRBJ1-4, with no clear D. Trimming removed 6 bases from V and 4 bases from J, with 15 bases in between. The CDR3 has 15 residues. The germline V gene has CDR1 SGHDN and CDR2 FVKESK. The CDR3 loop is CASSPRTRRNEKLFF. DNA of the CDR3: TGTGCCAGCAGTCCAAGGACCAGGCGTAATGAAAAACTGTTTTTT.

On this clone: One end of the junction varies from germline; a read error may be responsible. The rearrangement joins TRBV3-1 (or the pseudogene TRBV3-2) to TRBJ2-2; the D is unclear. Germline loops: CDR1 LGHDT, CDR2 YNNKEL (reference sequence). The CDR3 spans 16 residues. The CDR3 here is CASSHPLGPKTGELFF. For the CDR3, the DNA is TGTGCCAGCAGCCATCCCTTAGGACCGAAAACCGGGGAGCTGTTTTTT.

This clone was observed a few times. The chain recombines TRBV6-1 with TRBJ1-2; D remains unclear. The germline CDR1 and CDR2 sequences are MNHNS and SASEGT. V lost 0 bases, J lost 2 bases, and 7 bases lay in between. This CDR3 region has 14 residues. CDR3 sequence reads: CASSEAQENYGYTF. The CDR3 bases are TGTGCCAGCAGTGAAGCGCAGGAGAACTATGGCTACACCTTC.

The V and J genes are TRBV20-1 and TRBJ1-6; D perhaps matches TRBD1 (5 bases). The germline V gene encodes CDR1 DFQATT and CDR2 SNEGSKA (reference sequence). The CDR3 has 14 residues. Trimming removed 5 bases from V and 4 bases from J, with 12 bases in between. The DNA of the CDR3 is TGCAGTGCTCGTGGGGGGACTTATAATTCACCCCTCCACTTT. This encodes CSARGGTYNSPLHF.

The rearrangement links TRBV19 to TRBJ2-7; D not resolved. The germline V gene has CDR1 LNHDA and CDR2 SQIVND (reference sequence). The length of the CDR3 is 14 residues. The V and J ends lost 2 bases and 0 bases respectively, with 8 bases between them. CDR3: CASSIQQSSYEQYF. In DNA form, the CDR3 reads TGTGCCAGTAGTATACAACAGAGCTCCTACGAGCAGTACTTC.

J is TRBJ2-4 and V is TRBV6-6; perhaps TRBD2 as D (5 bases). V dropped 5 bases and J dropped 5 bases, with 13 bases sitting between them. Germline values: CDR1 MNHNY, CDR2 SVGAGI (reference sequence). This CDR3 is built from 14 residues. Here the CDR3 reads CASSKRTGENIQYF. The CDR3 coding sequence is TGTGCCAGCAGTAAAAGGACCGGGGAAAACATTCAGTACTTC.

This chain joins TRBV5-6 and TRBJ1-2; D is undetermined. V lost 4 bases, J lost 6 bases, and 19 bases lay in between. The germline V gene encodes CDR1 SGHDT and CDR2 YYEEEE. CDR3 length: 15 amino acids. The CDR3 spells CASSEGRTARNGYTF. In nucleotides, the CDR3 is TGTGCCAGCAGCGAGGGAAGAACCGCAAGGAATGGCTACACCTTC.

V is TRBV9 and J is TRBJ2-1; 7 bases agree with TRBD1. Trimming removed 4 bases from V and 4 bases from J; junction bases left unmatched: 14. Germline V gene data show CDR1 as SGDLS and CDR2 as YYNGEE. CDR3 length: 17 residues. The CDR3 DNA sequence: TGTGCCAGCAGCCAAGTTAAAGTGGGACAGAAATACAATGAGCAGTTCTTC. As protein: CASSQVKVGQKYNEQFF.

This clone was seen more than once but under ten times. V is TRBV6-4 and J is TRBJ2-2; TRBD1 or TRBD2 may be the D gene (5 bases each). Germline CDR1 is MRHNA and CDR2 is SNTAGT. CDR3 length: 16 amino acids. The germline V and J ends were trimmed by 4 bases and 0 bases, with 12 bases remaining between them. CDR3 nucleotide sequence: TGTGCCAGCAGTGGAGGGGCAGAGCCGAACACCGGGGAGCTGTTTTTT. Encoded protein: CASSGGAEPNTGELFF.

This chain links TRBV5-1 with TRBJ1-1; 8 bases are a match to TRBD1. V shed 4 bases, J shed 5 bases, and the junction held 19 bases outside the gene matches. Germline CDR1 is SGHRS and CDR2 is YFSETQ. The CDR3 loop spans 18 amino acids. CDR3 sequence: CASSQTRPLLTGETEAFF. DNA of the CDR3: TGCGCCAGCAGCCAGACCCGACCCCTACTGACAGGGGAAACTGAAGCTTTCTTT.

The chain joins TRBV19 to TRBJ1-5; unclear D gene. The germline gives CDR1 LNHDA, CDR2 SQIVND (reference sequence). Trimming removed 1 base from V and 6 bases from J, with 7 bases in between. There are 13 residues in the CDR3. The CDR3 is CASSIVEGQPQHF. The CDR3 DNA reads TGTGCCAGTAGTATAGTGGAAGGTCAGCCCCAGCATTTT.

The CDR3 bases are TGTGCCAGCAGCACGCAGCTCGGGACAGGGAAGGGGGATGGCTACACCTTC. Translated: CASSTQLGTGKGDGYTF. This chain links TRBV5-4 with TRBJ1-2; the match to TRBD1 covers 9 bases. V trimming: 4 bases; J trimming: 6 bases; junction bases outside the gene matches: 16. This CDR3 has 17 amino acids. Looked up from germline, CDR1 is SGHNT and CDR2 is YYREEE (reference sequence). Looking up the rest from reference TRBV5-4 and TRBJ1-2 gives the full variable domain: ETGVTQSPTHLIKTRGQQVTLRCSSQSGHNTVSWYQQALGQGPQFIFQYYREEENGRGNFPPRFSGLQFPNYSSELNVNALELDDSALYLCASSTQLGTGKGDGYTFGSGTRLTVV.

V and J are TRBV7-2 and TRBJ2-5, with TRBD2 as a possible D gene (6 bases). The V gene lost 1 base and the J gene lost 5 bases, with 14 bases spanning the gap. CDR1 and CDR2 from the germline V gene are SGHTA and FQGNSA. The CDR3 has 15 residues. DNA for the CDR3: TGTGCCAGCAGCTTAGAAGGAGGGGTCGGGGAGACCCAGTACTTC. Residues: CASSLEGGVGETQYF.

The chain carries TRBV5-1 and TRBJ1-2, with D maybe TRBD1 (6 bases). Germline CDR1 is SGHRS and CDR2 is YFSETQ. The V gene lost 2 bases and the J gene lost 7 bases, with 12 bases spanning the gap. The length of the CDR3 is 13 residues. CDR3 residues: CASSLQGEGGYTF. Here the CDR3 DNA reads TGCGCCAGCAGCTTACAGGGAGAGGGTGGCTACACCTTC.

The chain uses TRBV19 and TRBJ1-2; D unresolved. CDR1 LNHDA and CDR2 SQIVND come from the germline V gene (reference sequence). The germline V and J ends were trimmed by 7 bases and 2 bases, with 14 bases remaining between them. The CDR3 consists of 14 residues. CDR3 sequence: CASTPSEGNYGYTF. The CDR3 nucleotides are TGTGCCAGTACCCCTTCGGAAGGGAACTATGGCTACACCTTC.